Listed here is a single TCR beta chain. What it recognizes is unknown. The data are from a study of cytotoxic CD8 clonotypes in ibrutinib-treated CLL. Whole-study context: The subjects consisted of ten to twelve relapsed/refractory and some 14 treatment-naive individuals, with about 17 IGHV unmutated. The study, taken as a whole, reports: Clonality rose at ibrutinib response, held steady in sustained remission, and fell toward baseline at progression.

CDR1 and CDR2 from the germline V gene are SGHTA and FQGTGA. V shed 0 bases and J 3 bases; nucleotides not matched to a gene: 4. This CDR3 region has 16 residues. Profiling relied on immunoSEQ multiplex PCR, and the TCRdb table lists in-frame clones only, not all of them. The sample records about 330,000 clones, over 60% being singletons. This chain links TRBV7-3 with TRBJ2-1; 8 nucleotides match TRBD1. The receptor was derived from a human donor with chronic lymphocytic leukemia. The specimen was PBMCs, collected after 36 months of ibrutinib treatment. For the CDR3, the DNA is TGTGCCAGCAGCTTAACAGGGACAGGACTCTACAATGAGCAGTTCTTC. It specifies CASSLTGTGLYNEQFF.